This T cell receptor beta chain stems from a study of blood T cell repertoires in COVID-19. Germline CDR1 SGHVS, CDR2 FNYEAQ. The CDR3 runs to 14 residues. Unmatched junction bases numbered 4, after V lost 3 bases and J lost 5 bases. The repertoire was sequenced with immunoSEQ multiplex PCR; TCRdb's copy has only in-frame clones and lacks some. The sample lists 85,000 or so clones, 90% to 95% occurring once. The sequence was obtained from a human donor with active COVID-19. The donor label of this sample is uncertain. The chain has TRBV7-6 and TRBJ1-1, with 9 bases lining up with TRBD1. The sample was peripheral blood. The CDR3 loop is CASSFTGGGTEAFF. The CDR3 DNA is TGTGCCAGCAGCTTCACAGGGGGCGGGACTGAAGCTTTCTTT.